Each of the 21 T cell receptor beta chains below was sequenced from the same sample in a study of shared clonotypes between healthy human individuals (TCRdb year 2020). Library preparation was by the immunoSEQ multiplex PCR assay. The table comes from immuneACCESS by way of TCRdb, which keeps in-frame sequences with V and J called. Part of the clones is missing from these tables; in studies checked, under half for an unresolved V gene and the rest for unknown reasons. The sample table lists over 2 million clones, roughly 94% of them with a count of one. The ten largest clones represent about 0.13% of the sample. The sample consisted of naive CD4+ T cells sorted from blood. The sample's cell subset or site label is to be understood as: CD45RA+ positively selected. Receptors were obtained from a man aged 18 to 29 in good health.

V is TRBV5-1 and J is TRBJ2-7; possibly TRBD1 for D (6 bases). CDR1 is SGHRS and CDR2 is YFSETQ in the germline V gene. CDR3 length equals 13 residues. V lost 4 bases to trimming and J lost 3 bases, with 11 bases between them. CDR3 nucleotide sequence: TGCGCCAGCAGCCCCGCAGGGGACTACGAGCAGTACTTC. Protein sequence: CASSPAGDYEQYF. The full variable domain, in which reference TRBV5-1 and TRBJ2-7 provide the parts outside the CDR3, is KAGVTQTPRYLIKTRGQQVTLSCSPISGHRSVSWYQQTPGQGLQFLFEYFSETQRNKGNFPGRFSGRQFSNSRSEMNVSTLELGDSALYLCASSPAGDYEQYFGPGTRLTVT.

The V call is TRBV18, the J call TRBJ1-1, with D possibly being TRBD1 (6 bases). Germline V gene lookup returns CDR1 KGHSH and CDR2 LQKENI. The V gene lost 0 bases and the J gene lost 10 bases, with 9 bases spanning the gap. The CDR3 runs to 12 residues. The DNA for the CDR3 is TGTGCCAGCTCACCACCTCAGGGGAGAGCTTTCTTT. Translating it yields CASSPPQGRAFF. The entire variable domain, with the rest obtained from reference TRBV18 and TRBJ1-1, is as follows: NAGVMQNPRHLVRRRGQEARLRCSPMKGHSHVYWYRQLPEEGLKFMVYLQKENIIDESGMPKERFSAEFPKEGPSILRIQQVVRGDSAAYFCASSPPQGRAFFGQGTRLTVV.

Comments on this clone: A much larger clone sits a single nucleotide away, making a read error possible. The gene calls are TRBV28 and TRBJ2-7; possibly TRBD1 or TRBD2 for D (5 bases each). Looked up from germline, CDR1 is MDHEN and CDR2 is SYDVKM. The CDR3 is 14 residues long. The V and J ends lost 2 bases and 3 bases respectively, with 11 bases between them. In DNA, the CDR3 is TGTGCCAGCAGTTTAGTAGCGACAGACTACGAGCAGTACTTC. It codes for CASSLVATDYEQYF.

Comment on this clone: Other DNA sequences in this specimen translate into the identical CDR3. The chain recombines TRBV14 with TRBJ2-7; no clear D gene. The CDR3 has 11 residues. Germline lookup yields CDR1 SGHDN and CDR2 FVKESK. V dropped 4 bases and J dropped 8 bases, with 9 bases sitting between them. In DNA form, the CDR3 reads TGTGCCAGCAGCCCAGGTGGGAAGCAGTACTTC. Its translation: CASSPGGKQYF.

In DNA, the CDR3 is TGTGCGACAGGGAACTATGGCTACACCTTC. Encoded protein: CATGNYGYTF. The rearrangement uses TRBV6-1 and TRBJ1-2; TRBD1 matches at 7 bases. The CDR3 is made up of 10 amino acids. Germline V gene data show CDR1 as MNHNS and CDR2 as SASEGT.

Details on this clone: This specimen includes other DNA sequences encoding the same CDR3. The rearrangement uses TRBV14 and TRBJ2-5; D not certain. V lost 1 base and J lost 4, with 1 base in between. Germline V CDR1 and CDR2: SGHDN, FVKESK. The CDR3 loop spans 11 amino acids. CDR3 nucleotides: TGTGCCAGCAGCCAAGTAGAGACCCAGTACTTC. Amino acid sequence: CASSQVETQYF.

In nucleotides, the CDR3 is TGTGCCAGTAGTATAGCAGGGGCAGGGAGCAATCAGCCCCAGCATTTT. Translation gives CASSIAGAGSNQPQHF. The chain uses TRBV19 and TRBJ1-5; D perhaps matches TRBD1 (6 bases). Germline-derived CDR1 and CDR2 are LNHDA and SQIVND (reference sequence). Trimming cost V 1 base and J 1 base, with 11 bases left between them. The CDR3 spans 16 residues.

The chain recombines TRBV6-6 with TRBJ1-6; no firm D call. The CDR3 is 13 residues long. V gave up 5 bases and J gave up 2 bases, with 4 bases separating them. Germline V gene lookup returns CDR1 MNHNY and CDR2 SVGAGI (reference sequence). The CDR3 DNA is TGTGCCAGCAGTCCCCCCTATAATTCACCCCTCCACTTT. Its protein is CASSPPYNSPLHF.

This sequence joins TRBV18 and TRBJ2-5, with D unclear. Trimming shortened V by 3 bases and J by 3 bases, and 8 bases separated the two germline ends. The CDR3 is 13 residues long. CDR1 and CDR2 (germline): KGHSH, LQKENI. CDR3 sequence: CASSPVREETQYF. The CDR3 region has the DNA TGTGCCAGCTCACCCGTAAGAGAAGAGACCCAGTACTTC.

The rearrangement joins TRBV28 to TRBJ1-1; the D is unclear. The V gene's germline CDR1 is MDHEN and CDR2 SYDVKM. V shed 6 bases and J shed 0 bases, with 14 bases lying between them. CDR3 size: 15 residues. The CDR3 sequence is CASSPSRGMNTEAFF. CDR3 DNA: TGTGCCAGCAGCCCCTCCCGGGGTATGAACACTGAAGCTTTCTTT.

This clone has just one count. The V and J genes are TRBV18 and TRBJ2-7, with 10 bases fitting TRBD1. After removal of 3 bases from V and 5 bases from J, the junction contained 7 bases not matched to a gene. Germline V gene lookup returns CDR1 KGHSH and CDR2 LQKENI. This CDR3 has 15 residues. The CDR3 spells CASSPTDRGNNEQYF. CDR3 DNA: TGTGCCAGCTCACCGACGGACAGGGGGAACAACGAGCAGTACTTC. The full variable domain, with the rest looked up from reference TRBV18 and TRBJ2-7, is NAGVMQNPRHLVRRRGQEARLRCSPMKGHSHVYWYRQLPEEGLKFMVYLQKENIIDESGMPKERFSAEFPKEGPSILRIQQVVRGDSAAYFCASSPTDRGNNEQYFGPGTRLTVT.

Of note for this clone: This sample also contains other DNA sequences that code for the same CDR3. The V call is TRBV5-1, the J call TRBJ1-1; possibly TRBD1 for D (5 bases). V was pared by 1 base and J by 1 base, with 11 bases between. The CDR3 sequence is 15 residues long. CDR1 and CDR2 (germline): SGHRS, YFSETQ. The CDR3 bases are TGCGCCAGCAGCTTGACCGGGACGGGGAACACTGAAGCTTTCTTT. Amino acids: CASSLTGTGNTEAFF.

This chain joins TRBV6-6 and TRBJ2-5; D gene uncertain. In germline, CDR1 is MNHNY, CDR2 SVGAGI (reference sequence). The CDR3 is made up of 12 amino acids. V was shortened by 6 bases and J by 2 bases, with 7 bases between the two germline ends. CDR3 in DNA: TGTGCCAGCAGAAGGGCTCAAGAGACCCAGTACTTC. This codes for CASRRAQETQYF.

On this clone: Different DNA sequences within this sample yield the same CDR3. The J gene is TRBJ2-7, the V gene TRBV19; 9 positions agree with TRBD1. The V and J ends lost 1 base and 2 bases, in that order; junction bases with no gene match: 0. Germline CDR1 reads LNHDA; CDR2 reads SQIVND (reference sequence). The CDR3 runs 14 residues. Here the CDR3 reads CASSIGQGAYEQYF. The CDR3 nucleotides read TGTGCCAGTAGTATAGGACAGGGGGCCTACGAGCAGTACTTC.

J is TRBJ1-5 and V is TRBV29-1; 8 bases map to TRBD1. The CDR3 is made up of 17 amino acids. Germline-derived CDR1 and CDR2 are SQVTM and ANQGSEA. The V segment lost 7 bases and the J segment 2 bases; nucleotides outside the gene matches: 16. The CDR3 DNA reads TGCAGCGCCTCCATGGGTAAAACAGGGGGAGGCAATCAGCCCCAGCATTTT. This translates into CSASMGKTGGGNQPQHF.

The chain recombines TRBV7-2 with TRBJ2-3, with unresolved D. V lost 2 bases, J lost 4 bases, and 10 bases lay in between. CDR1 SGHTA and CDR2 FQGNSA come from the germline V gene. This CDR3 is built from 14 residues. CDR3 loop: CASSLSTWADTQYF. CDR3 nucleotide sequence: TGTGCCAGCAGCTTATCGACCTGGGCAGATACGCAGTATTTT.

The rearrangement uses TRBV5-4 and TRBJ2-2; D uncertain. Trimming shortened V by 0 bases and J by 14 bases, and 8 bases separated the two germline ends. This CDR3 contains 11 residues. Germline CDR1 and CDR2: SGHNT and YYREEE (reference sequence). As DNA, the CDR3 is TGTGCCAGCAGCTTGGGCCCCCTCCTGTTTTTT. Its protein product is CASSLGPLLFF.

This clone is a singleton in its sample. V gene TRBV2 combines with J gene TRBJ1-5; the D is unclear. V was cut by 2 bases and J by 3 bases, with 11 bases left in between. This CDR3 contains 15 residues. Germline V gives CDR1 SNHLY, CDR2 FYNNEI. The CDR3 here is CASSERQDLNQPQHF. Here the CDR3 DNA reads TGTGCCAGCAGTGAACGGCAGGACCTCAATCAGCCCCAGCATTTT.

This chain connects TRBV15 to TRBJ1-1, with D possibly being TRBD1 (5 bases). V was clipped by 2 bases and J by 2 bases, with 15 bases between them. The CDR3 totals 16 residues. CDR1 and CDR2 from the germline V gene are LNHNV and YYDKDF (reference sequence). CDR3 residues: CATSRRGLGLNTEAFF. The CDR3, as DNA: TGTGCCACCAGCAGAAGGGGTTTGGGGTTAAACACTGAAGCTTTCTTT.

The genes are TRBV4-1 and TRBJ2-7; perhaps TRBD2 as D (5 bases). Between the trimmed V and J ends, which lost 1 base and 2 bases, there was a span of 9 bases. The CDR3 consists of 14 residues. Germline V CDR1 and CDR2: MGHRA, YSYEKL. In DNA, the CDR3 is TGCGCCAGCAGCCAAGGGCGGGCCCCCTACGAGCAGTACTTC. Translation: CASSQGRAPYEQYF.

Comment on this clone: The same CDR3 is also encoded by other DNA sequences in this sample. This chain joins TRBV5-1 and TRBJ2-7; D is unresolved. The CDR3 sequence is 13 residues long. Germline CDR1 reads SGHRS; CDR2 reads YFSETQ. Trimming removed 0 bases at V and 4 bases at J, with 8 bases between. CDR3 region: CASSLAIGYEQYF. In nucleotides, the CDR3 is TGCGCCAGCAGCTTGGCAATCGGTTACGAGCAGTACTTC.